This TCR beta chain was identified during a study of beta chain features in type 1 diabetes. Study at large: Sorted cells numbering around 100,000,000 were examined across all samples. Study results and limitations: Whatever favoring of shorter templates PCR might show would apply equally to patients and controls.

Concerning this clone: No antigen is known for it.

Losses at the gene ends were 7 bases for V and 2 bases for J; bases not matched to a gene: 10. Germline V gene sequence: CDR1 LGHNA, CDR2 YNFKEQ. The CDR3 contains 17 residues. Every bit of the isolated RNA underwent reverse transcription, so sequencing read expressed TCRB transcripts. TCRdb keeps only in-frame clones here, not all; method: immunoSEQ multiplex PCR. The data show some 900,000 clones, about a sixth seen once. Heparinised blood was drawn once per donor, averaging around 120 mL. Cell sorting via CD45RO/CCR7/CD25/CD127/CD95/CD27 was performed to obtain CD4+ naive, central memory, regulatory and stem cell-like memory cells.

The clonotype was recovered from a woman between 18 and 29 years old in good health. The sequenced material came from naive CD4+ T cells from blood. The chain links TRBV4-2 to TRBJ2-7; TRBD2 agrees at 14 bases. In nucleotides, the CDR3 is TGTGCCAGCACCCCGGGACTAGCGGGAGAAAGTCCCTACGAGCAGTACTTC. Translated, it gives CASTPGLAGESPYEQYF.